The clone carrying this TCR beta chain was seen a handful of times. Its antigen is not known. Genomic DNA was the PCR template. The TCR beta CDR3 region was amplified using 30 forward and 13 reverse primers. TCRdb re-called the multiplex PCR reads through MiXCR, storing one row per CDR3 protein. The sample lists fewer than 350,000 distinct CDR3 sequences, around 47% seen once, with around 13% in the top ten. From germline, CDR1 is SNHLY and CDR2 FYNNEI. The CDR3 runs to 15 residues. Between the trimmed V and J ends, which lost 1 base and 1 base, there was a span of 8 bases. The data were obtained in a study of type 1 and type 2 diabetes patients. The wider study: Participants included type 1 and type 2 diabetes patients plus nondiabetic controls. Magnetic bead positive selection isolated CD4+ or CD8+ T cells from PBMCs. Findings and caveats of the study: With limited T2D and control samples, some T1D-only expanded clones may not be T1D-specific.

The sequencing sample was made of peripheral blood mononuclear cells (PBMCs). The chain has TRBV2 and TRBJ2-1; D is possibly TRBD1 or TRBD2 (5 bases each). This TCR derives from a man younger than 30 with type 2 diabetes. Here the CDR3 DNA reads TGTGCCAGCAGTGAAGACAGGAGGTCCTACAATGAGCAGTTCTTC. Protein: CASSEDRRSYNEQFF.